This is a list of T cell receptor beta chains from one sample in a study of T cell responses to AZD1222 COVID-19 vaccine. Sequenced by immunoSEQ multiplex PCR; TCRdb stores in-frame clones only, minus some. The table shows some 130,000 clones, with 84% occurring only once. The sample in question was peripheral blood, obtained on day 0 of AZD1222 vaccination. Source of these receptors: an adult in good health. The CDR3 runs from the conserved cysteine through the conserved F or W. D genes are given only for firm matches. Expanded clones get a size class; other rows say once, few or many, or leave the size out.

j_call: TRBJ1-1
clone_size: once
d_call: -
v_call: TRBV5-4
cdr3_aa: CASSLRESTAEAFF
cdr3_nt: TGTGCCAGCAGCCTCAGGGAATCAACCGCTGAAGCTTTCTTT

j_call: TRBJ1-6
clone_size: -
d_call: -
v_call: TRBV28
cdr3_aa: CASSPPPGAYNSPLHF
cdr3_nt: TGTGCCAGCAGTCCCCCGCCCGGCGCCTATAATTCACCCCTCCACTTT

j_call: TRBJ2-6
clone_size: -
d_call: -
v_call: TRBV28
cdr3_aa: CASSSPAGAGANVLTF
cdr3_nt: TGTGCCAGCAGCTCCCCAGCCGGGGCTGGGGCCAACGTCCTGACTTTC

j_call: TRBJ2-5
clone_size: -
d_call: TRBD1
v_call: TRBV6-5
cdr3_aa: CASSLTGDQTQYF
cdr3_nt: TGTGCCAGCAGCCTCACAGGGGACCAGACCCAGTACTTC

j_call: TRBJ1-1
clone_size: -
d_call: TRBD1
v_call: TRBV9
cdr3_aa: CASSVRQTGGLAFF
cdr3_nt: TGTGCCAGCAGCGTAAGACAGACAGGGGGTCTTGCTTTCTTT

j_call: TRBJ1-4
clone_size: -
d_call: TRBD1
v_call: TRBV7-9
cdr3_aa: CASSLGQANEKLFF
cdr3_nt: TGTGCCAGCAGCTTGGGACAGGCGAATGAAAAACTGTTTTTT

j_call: TRBJ1-1
clone_size: -
d_call: -
v_call: TRBV6-1
cdr3_aa: CASSEMGTEAFF
cdr3_nt: TGTGCCAGCAGTGAAATGGGGACTGAAGCTTTCTTT

j_call: TRBJ1-2
clone_size: -
d_call: -
v_call: TRBV18
cdr3_aa: CASSPYLEGRGANYGYTF
cdr3_nt: TGTGCCAGCTCCCCCTATCTGGAGGGTAGGGGGGCTAACTATGGCTACACCTTC

j_call: TRBJ1-5
clone_size: -
d_call: -
v_call: TRBV19
cdr3_aa: CASSIGRVGQPQHF
cdr3_nt: TGTGCCAGTAGTATTGGGAGGGTAGGGCAGCCCCAGCATTTT

j_call: TRBJ2-2
clone_size: -
d_call: -
v_call: TRBV5-1
cdr3_aa: CASSLDGGDTGELFF
cdr3_nt: TGCGCCAGCAGCTTGGATGGAGGGGACACCGGGGAGCTGTTTTTT

j_call: TRBJ1-4
clone_size: -
d_call: -
v_call: TRBV6-6
cdr3_aa: CASTLAEKLFF
cdr3_nt: TGTGCCAGCACCCTCGCCGAAAAACTGTTTTTT

j_call: TRBJ2-7
clone_size: -
d_call: TRBD1
v_call: TRBV19
cdr3_aa: CASPQTGDEQYF
cdr3_nt: TGTGCCAGTCCTCAGACAGGGGACGAGCAGTACTTC

j_call: TRBJ1-5
clone_size: -
d_call: -
v_call: TRBV28
cdr3_aa: CASSLLNSNQPQHF
cdr3_nt: TGTGCCAGCAGTTTACTGAATAGCAATCAGCCCCAGCATTTT

j_call: TRBJ1-1
clone_size: -
d_call: -
v_call: TRBV29-1
cdr3_aa: CSVVARGTYTEAFF
cdr3_nt: TGCAGCGTTGTGGCCAGGGGAACGTACACTGAAGCTTTCTTT

j_call: TRBJ1-1
clone_size: -
d_call: TRBD1
v_call: TRBV5-1
cdr3_aa: CASSLGQGAFRNTEAFF
cdr3_nt: TGCGCCAGCAGCTTGGGACAGGGGGCCTTTAGGAACACTGAAGCTTTCTTT

j_call: TRBJ2-5
clone_size: once
d_call: -
v_call: TRBV12-3/TRBV12-4
cdr3_aa: CASSLTGKETQYF
cdr3_nt: TGTGCCAGCAGTTTGACAGGAAAAGAGACCCAGTACTTC

j_call: TRBJ1-1
clone_size: -
d_call: -
v_call: TRBV4-1
cdr3_aa: CASSQSPQDSSFTEAFF
cdr3_nt: TGCGCCAGCAGCCAATCCCCCCAGGACAGCTCGTTCACTGAAGCTTTCTTT

j_call: TRBJ2-1
clone_size: few
d_call: -
v_call: TRBV13
cdr3_aa: CASSPPIGGGGYNEQFF
cdr3_nt: TGTGCCAGCAGCCCCCCGATTGGAGGGGGCGGTTACAATGAGCAGTTCTTC

j_call: TRBJ2-5
clone_size: -
d_call: -
v_call: TRBV3-1/TRBV3-2
cdr3_aa: CASSRQGLGGETQYF
cdr3_nt: TGTGCCAGCAGCAGACAGGGTCTAGGAGGGGAGACCCAGTACTTC

j_call: TRBJ1-2
clone_size: -
d_call: -
v_call: TRBV12-3/TRBV12-4
cdr3_aa: CASSLYRGTGYTF
cdr3_nt: TGTGCCAGCAGTTTGTATCGGGGGACTGGCTACACCTTC

j_call: TRBJ1-2
clone_size: once
d_call: TRBD1
v_call: TRBV16
cdr3_aa: CASSRPQGALFYGYTF
cdr3_nt: TGTGCCAGCAGCCGACCACAGGGGGCTCTTTTCTATGGCTACACCTTC

j_call: TRBJ2-2
clone_size: once
d_call: -
v_call: TRBV12-3/TRBV12-4
cdr3_aa: CASSPRGVGELFF
cdr3_nt: TGTGCCAGCAGTCCTAGGGGGGTCGGGGAGCTGTTTTTT

j_call: TRBJ1-6
clone_size: -
d_call: -
v_call: TRBV3-1/TRBV3-2
cdr3_aa: CASSQDAKALHF
cdr3_nt: TGTGCCAGCAGCCAAGATGCCAAGGCCCTCCACTTT

j_call: TRBJ2-3
clone_size: few
d_call: TRBD2
v_call: TRBV5-1
cdr3_aa: CASSLSSGGHLDTQYF
cdr3_nt: TGCGCCAGCAGCTTATCTAGCGGGGGGCACTTAGATACGCAGTATTTT

j_call: TRBJ1-1
clone_size: once
d_call: -
v_call: TRBV6-7
cdr3_aa: CARTPGGNTEAFF
cdr3_nt: TGTGCCAGAACTCCCGGAGGAAACACTGAAGCTTTCTTT

j_call: TRBJ2-1
clone_size: -
d_call: TRBD2
v_call: TRBV5-1
cdr3_aa: CASSLAGGGGQFF
cdr3_nt: TGCGCCAGCAGCTTGGCCGGTGGCGGGGGGCAGTTCTTC

j_call: TRBJ2-1
clone_size: once
d_call: -
v_call: TRBV29-1
cdr3_aa: CSVGVGQNEQFF
cdr3_nt: TGCAGCGTTGGAGTTGGACAGAATGAGCAGTTCTTC

j_call: TRBJ1-3
clone_size: few
d_call: -
v_call: TRBV5-1
cdr3_aa: CASSFQSSGNTIYF
cdr3_nt: TGCGCCAGCAGCTTTCAGAGCTCTGGAAACACCATATATTTT

j_call: TRBJ2-3
clone_size: once
d_call: -
v_call: TRBV10-3
cdr3_aa: CAISQRTDTQYF
cdr3_nt: TGTGCCATCAGCCAAAGAACAGATACGCAGTATTTT

j_call: TRBJ2-3
clone_size: once
d_call: -
v_call: TRBV29-1
cdr3_aa: CSVETGTSSTDTQYF
cdr3_nt: TGCAGCGTTGAAACGGGCACCTCTAGCACAGATACGCAGTATTTT

j_call: TRBJ2-7
clone_size: -
d_call: TRBD1
v_call: TRBV6-6
cdr3_aa: CASNRGVEQYF
cdr3_nt: TGTGCCAGCAACAGGGGGGTAGAGCAGTACTTC

j_call: TRBJ1-5
clone_size: -
d_call: TRBD1
v_call: TRBV28
cdr3_aa: CASSSYRGGSNQPQHF
cdr3_nt: TGTGCCAGCAGTTCCTACAGGGGCGGGAGCAATCAGCCCCAGCATTTT

j_call: TRBJ2-3
clone_size: -
d_call: -
v_call: TRBV3-1/TRBV3-2
cdr3_aa: CASSQGGGTDTQYF
cdr3_nt: TGTGCCAGCAGCCAAGGGGGGGGCACAGATACGCAGTATTTT

j_call: TRBJ2-3
clone_size: -
d_call: TRBD1
v_call: TRBV7-3
cdr3_aa: CASSSNTGQGTDTQYF
cdr3_nt: TGTGCCAGCAGCTCGAATACGGGACAGGGCACAGATACGCAGTATTTT

j_call: TRBJ1-4
clone_size: -
d_call: -
v_call: TRBV4-1
cdr3_aa: CASNYRQGRATNEKLFF
cdr3_nt: TGCGCCAGCAACTATCGGCAGGGGAGGGCAACTAATGAAAAACTGTTTTTT